This entry is about one T cell receptor beta chain. Its antigen is not identified. The CDR3 consists of 12 residues. Trimming pared 3 bases from V and 8 bases from J, leaving 13 bases between. The germline CDR1 and CDR2 sequences are GTSNPN and SVGIG (reference sequence). These data come from a study of OX40 agonist ivuxolimab in advanced cancers. Overall study results and limits: Circulating CD4+ and CD8+ T cells showed clonal expansion by week 6 at 0.1 to 3.0 mg/kg.

Sequencing used immunoSEQ multiplex PCR; TCRdb keeps in-frame clones, though not all of them. Of over 70,000 clones detected, around 82% appear once; the ten largest clones hold about 5.4%. The chain combines TRBV30 with TRBJ1-2; D ambiguous. The sequenced sample was CD4+ or CD8+ T cells sorted from blood, obtained in a trial of the OX40 agonist ivuxolimab. This receptor was identified in an adult with an advanced solid tumor such as melanoma, head and neck, liver or kidney cancer. DNA of the CDR3: TGTGCCTGGAGCGCCGCCCAAACCGGCTACACCTTC. Translating gives CAWSAAQTGYTF.